The 22 T cell receptor beta chains below were found in one sample sequenced in a study of shared clonotypes between healthy human individuals. Only in-frame clones appear in the TCRdb table, and some are missing; sequencing was by immunoSEQ multiplex PCR. Counted here are about 560,000 clones, just over 75% occurring once; the ten biggest clones make up 12%. The specimen was PBMCs. Source of these receptors: a woman aged 40 to 55 in good health. Some clones in this sample may be carry-over from other donors' samples.

This clone was recorded a few times. V gene TRBV27 combines with J gene TRBJ2-3; D unresolved. The CDR3 is made up of 11 amino acids. Trimming shortened V by 7 bases and J by 2 bases, and 4 bases separated the two germline ends. Per the germline V gene, CDR1 is MNHEY and CDR2 is SMNVEV (reference sequence). The CDR3 spells CASMHTDTQYF. CDR3 sequence (DNA): TGTGCCAGCATGCACACAGATACGCAGTATTTT.

V gene TRBV7-9 combines with J gene TRBJ2-1, with D possibly being TRBD1 (7 bases). CDR1 and CDR2 from the germline V gene are SEHNR and FQNEAQ (reference sequence). Trimming cost V 4 bases and J 7 bases, with 11 bases left between them. The CDR3 loop spans 13 amino acids. CDR3 DNA: TGTGCCAGCAGCTGGTCAGGGGGGAATGAGCAGTTCTTC. This gives the protein CASSWSGGNEQFF.

This clone was seen repeatedly, ten times or more. Different DNA sequences within this sample yield the same CDR3. CDR3 nucleotides: TGTGCCAGCTTTCGGTACGGCGCCGACCACCGGGAGCTGTTTTTT. Protein product: CASFRYGADHRELFF. The rearrangement joins TRBV6-5 to TRBJ2-2; D call uncertain. The germline V gene encodes CDR1 MNHEY and CDR2 SVGAGI. With 8 bases removed from V and 9 bases from J, the gap between germline ends came to 22 bases. The CDR3 extends over 15 amino acids.

The chain links TRBV7-6 to TRBJ2-7; no clear D gene. The CDR3 has 14 residues. Germline lookup yields CDR1 SGHVS and CDR2 FNYEAQ. Trimming took 5 bases from V and 2 from J, leaving 13 bases between them. This CDR3 reads CASSPRAGPYEQYF. The CDR3, as DNA: TGTGCCAGCAGCCCCCGGGCCGGCCCCTACGAGCAGTACTTC.

This clone was seen a single time. This sequence joins TRBV5-4 and TRBJ2-3, with D tentatively TRBD2 (6 bases). CDR1 and CDR2 (germline): SGHNT, YYREEE (reference sequence). The CDR3 contains 15 residues. V was pared by 4 bases and J by 3 bases, with 15 bases between. The CDR3 sequence: CASSNPGTYTDTQYF. CDR3 in DNA: TGTGCCAGCAGCAATCCCGGGACTTATACAGATACGCAGTATTTT.

Details on this clone: Other DNA sequences of this sample code for an identical CDR3. The J gene is TRBJ2-5, the V gene TRBV29-1, with D perhaps TRBD1 (6 bases). The germline V gene has CDR1 SQVTM and CDR2 ANQGSEA. The length of the CDR3 is 12 residues. Trimming left V 6 bases short and J 5 bases short, with 13 bases between. This chain's CDR3 is CSVVQGFETQYF. The CDR3 nucleotides read TGCAGCGTCGTACAGGGTTTTGAGACCCAGTACTTC.

The chain is built from TRBV7-2 and TRBJ2-3, with 9 bases lining up with TRBD2. The CDR3 is made up of 15 amino acids. The trim removed 4 bases at V and 1 base at J, leaving 3 bases unmatched. Germline V CDR1 and CDR2: SGHTA, FQGNSA. The CDR3 sequence: CASSSASGGTDTQYF. CDR3 bases: TGTGCCAGCAGCTCCGCTAGCGGGGGCACAGATACGCAGTATTTT.

This clone has just one count. The chain uses TRBV18 and TRBJ2-2; 8 bases match TRBD1. The CDR3 contains 16 residues. Germline trimming cut 5 bases from V and 2 bases from J; bases unmatched to any gene: 7. Germline loops: CDR1 KGHSH, CDR2 LQKENI. The CDR3 bases are TGTGCCAGCTCAGCCGGGACAGGACCAAACACCGGGGAGCTGTTTTTT. It is translated as CASSAGTGPNTGELFF.

The CDR3 here is CASSPRVREGRGDEQFF. In nucleotides, the CDR3 is TGTGCCAGCAGCCCGAGGGTCCGGGAGGGCCGGGGCGATGAGCAGTTCTTC. The chain is built from TRBV7-9 and TRBJ2-1, with 8 bases lining up with TRBD2. Germline CDR1 is SEHNR and CDR2 is FQNEAQ (reference sequence). J gave up 8 bases and V 5 bases, and 17 bases lay outside the gene matches. The CDR3 consists of 17 residues. The full variable domain, with the rest looked up from reference TRBV7-9 and TRBJ2-1, is DTGVSQNPRHKITKRGQNVTFRCDPISEHNRLYWYRQTLGQGPEFLTYFQNEAQLEKSRLLSDRFSAERPKGSFSTLEIQRTEQGDSAMYLCASSPRVREGRGDEQFFGPGTRLTVL.

This clone has only a few counts. This chain connects TRBV9 to TRBJ2-1; 7 bases agree with TRBD2. The CDR3 consists of 15 residues. The germline gives CDR1 SGDLS, CDR2 YYNGEE. The V segment lost 0 bases and the J segment 8 bases; nucleotides outside the gene matches: 8. DNA for the CDR3: TGTGCCAGCAGCGTAGGGACTAGTAGCGGAGATGAGCAGTTCTTC. This gives the protein CASSVGTSSGDEQFF.

The V and J genes are TRBV29-1 and TRBJ2-1; 7 bases fit TRBD1. Germline V lookup: CDR1 SQVTM, CDR2 ANQGSEA. The CDR3 totals 14 residues. The ends lost 3 bases at V and 3 bases at J; junction bases unmatched: 5. The CDR3 spells CSVEPGQIYNEQFF. In DNA form, the CDR3 reads TGCAGCGTTGAGCCGGGACAGATCTACAATGAGCAGTTCTTC.

This sequence joins TRBV28 and TRBJ2-1, with D possibly being TRBD1 (5 bases). The CDR3 extends over 13 amino acids. Trimming removed 10 bases from V and 8 bases from J, with 18 bases in between. Germline lookup yields CDR1 MDHEN and CDR2 SYDVKM. CDR3 region: CATGMVLVDEQFF. The DNA for the CDR3 is TGTGCCACAGGGATGGTTTTAGTAGATGAGCAGTTCTTC.

The chain carries TRBV2 and TRBJ1-1; D ambiguous. V was cut by 4 bases and J by 1 base, with 7 bases left in between. The CDR3 spans 13 residues. Germline assignment: CDR1 SNHLY and CDR2 FYNNEI. In DNA form, the CDR3 reads TGTGCCAGCAGTGTCTCCCCGAACACTGAAGCTTTCTTT. Residues: CASSVSPNTEAFF.

This sequence joins TRBV29-1 and TRBJ1-1; perhaps TRBD1 as D (5 bases). Germline loops: CDR1 SQVTM, CDR2 ANQGSEA. CDR3 length: 13 residues. Trimming shortened V by 7 bases and J by 1 base, and 13 bases separated the two germline ends. CDR3 sequence (DNA): TGCAGCGGACGACAGAACAGGAACACTGAAGCTTTCTTT. It translates to CSGRQNRNTEAFF.

CDR3 in amino acids: CASRLGQGVYYGYTF. As DNA, the CDR3 is TGTGCCAGCAGGCTGGGACAGGGGGTCTACTATGGCTACACCTTC. The chain combines TRBV6-5 with TRBJ1-2; 11 bases are a match to TRBD1. Germline loops: CDR1 MNHEY, CDR2 SVGAGI. V shed 6 bases and J 3 bases; nucleotides not matched to a gene: 6. The CDR3 extends over 15 amino acids.

In the case of this clone: This same CDR3 is encoded by further DNA sequences in the sample. CDR3 in amino acids: CASSLGGTGELFF. DNA of the CDR3: TGCGCCAGCAGCTTGGGGGGAACCGGGGAGCTGTTTTTT. The rearrangement joins TRBV5-1 to TRBJ2-2, with no clear D. CDR3 length equals 13 residues. Between the trimmed V and J ends, which lost 0 bases and 5 bases, there was a span of 5 bases. Per the germline V gene, CDR1 is SGHRS and CDR2 is YFSETQ.

V gene TRBV14 combines with J gene TRBJ2-5; 9 bases agree with TRBD2. Germline V lookup: CDR1 SGHDN, CDR2 FVKESK. V was clipped by 3 bases and J by 1 base; unmatched bases: 3. This CDR3 is 15 amino acids long. The CDR3 loop is CASSHRLAAQETQYF. The CDR3 DNA sequence: TGTGCCAGCAGCCATCGACTAGCGGCCCAAGAGACCCAGTACTTC.

The chain is built from TRBV10-3 and TRBJ1-4; 7 nucleotides agree with TRBD1. V lost 6 bases and J lost 6; bases outside the gene matches: 7. The CDR3 sequence is 14 residues long. CDR1 is ENHRY and CDR2 is SYGVKD in the germline V gene. CDR3 region: CAISLGGADEKLFF. The CDR3 coding sequence is TGTGCCATCAGCCTAGGGGGCGCTGATGAAAAACTGTTTTTT.

Note on this clone: Other nucleotide sequences in the sample specify the same CDR3. The chain joins TRBV5-1 to TRBJ2-5, with a possible D match to TRBD1 (6 bases). Trimming cost V 4 bases and J 1 base, with 8 bases left between them. Germline CDR1 reads SGHRS; CDR2 reads YFSETQ. The CDR3 totals 13 residues. CDR3 residues: CASSRDTQETQYF. CDR3 nucleotide sequence: TGCGCCAGCAGCCGGGACACCCAAGAGACCCAGTACTTC.

This clone was counted ten times or more. V and J are TRBV27 and TRBJ1-5; perhaps TRBD1 as D (5 bases). The CDR3 spans 16 residues. V lost 5 bases and J lost 3, with 17 bases in between. Germline values: CDR1 MNHEY, CDR2 SMNVEV (reference sequence). CDR3 in amino acids: CASSPRWGENNQPQHF. CDR3 nucleotide sequence: TGTGCCAGCAGTCCCCGGTGGGGGGAAAACAATCAGCCCCAGCATTTT.

The rearrangement links TRBV9 to TRBJ2-1; 9 bases align to TRBD2. CDR1 and CDR2 (germline): SGDLS, YYNGEE. Trimming cost V 1 base and J 8 bases; bases outside gene matches: 4. The CDR3 is 14 residues long. CDR3 sequence reads: CASSVSGRIDEQFF. In nucleotides, the CDR3 is TGTGCCAGCAGCGTAAGCGGGAGGATCGATGAGCAGTTCTTC.

The chain links TRBV6-5 to TRBJ2-6; D is unclear. The germline CDR1 and CDR2 sequences are MNHEY and SVGAGI. This CDR3 has 16 amino acids. Between the trimmed V and J ends, which lost 2 bases and 4 bases, there was a span of 12 bases. The CDR3 sequence: CASSYPTAWGANVLTF. As DNA, the CDR3 is TGTGCCAGCAGTTACCCAACGGCGTGGGGGGCCAACGTCCTGACTTTC.